This T cell receptor (beta chain) was sequenced during a study of T cell clonality in common variable immunodeficiency. Findings and limits, study-wide: Compared with controls, CVID subjects had fewer shared TCRbeta clones. Common variable immunodeficiency TCR beta sequences reportedly had fewer deletions and N-nucleotide insertions.

The protocol was immunoSEQ multiplex PCR, while the TCRdb copy is restricted to in-frame clones and leaves out a portion. Observed are roughly 34,000 clones, no singletons, with the top ten taking under 8.5%. This clone came up a few times. Its antigen is undetermined. The read gets to within 3 residues of the CDR3 end, and the germline J gene fills in the rest. CDR3 length equals 18 residues. Trimming stripped 5 bases from V and 0 bases from J, with 20 bases between. Caucasian heritage predominated among both patients and controls. CVID subjects had received replacement immunoglobulin for at least one year.

The TCR sequence derives from a human donor with common variable immunodeficiency. The sequenced sample was peripheral blood mononuclear cells. The V call is TRBV23-1, the J call TRBJ2-4, with a weak D call TRBD1 (6 bases). TRBV23-1 belongs to the ORF category, with a function that is uncertain. This chain's CDR3 is CASSKQQGHLLAKNIQYF. The sequenced CDR3 bases are TGCGCCAGCAGTAAACAACAGGGACACTTACTAGCCAAAAACATT.